Below, 31 T cell receptor beta chains from the same sample are listed, as sequenced in a study of response to subunit inactivated influenza vaccine. From the RT-PCR reads, TCRdb called clonotypes with MiXCR, one entry per CDR3 protein. This sample carries 300,000 to 350,000 distinct CDR3 sequences, 21% of them seen once, and the ten largest clones take 10%. The source material was PBMCs from blood, sampled 21 months after vaccination. These receptors originate from a man aged 50 to 75 who received an inactivated influenza vaccine.

In this sample, this clonotype turned up a few times. The chain employs TRBV14 and TRBJ2-1; D uncertain. This CDR3 spans 13 amino acids. V lost 1 base to trimming and J lost 6 bases, with 7 bases between them. Germline V gene lookup returns CDR1 SGHDN and CDR2 FVKESK. The CDR3 DNA reads as TGTGCCAGCAGCCAAGCACGGGCCAATGAGCAGTTCTTC. It codes for CASSQARANEQFF.

At least ten counts were recorded for this clonotype. This chain connects TRBV5-6 to TRBJ2-1, with 14 bases lining up with TRBD2. There are 15 residues in the CDR3. V lost 4 bases, J lost 10 bases, and 7 bases stayed unmatched. CDR1 is SGHDT and CDR2 is YYEEEE in the germline V gene. Written as DNA, the CDR3 is TGTGCCAGCAGCCGACTAGCGGGAGGGCCAGGGGAGCAGTTCTTC. Translating it yields CASSRLAGGPGEQFF. Drawing the rest from reference TRBV5-6 and TRBJ2-1, the complete variable domain is DAGVTQSPTHLIKTRGQQVTLRCSPKSGHDTVSWYQQALGQGPQFIFQYYEEEERQRGNFPDRFSGHQFPNYSSELNVNALLLGDSALYLCASSRLAGGPGEQFFGPGTRLTVL.

The chain joins TRBV20-1 to TRBJ2-7, with 9 bases identical to TRBD2. Per germline, CDR1 DFQATT and CDR2 SNEGSKA (reference sequence). The CDR3 spans 14 residues. The ends lost 4 bases at V and 5 bases at J; junction bases unmatched: 9. The CDR3 spells CSATNSGRLNEQYF. The CDR3 coding sequence is TGCAGTGCTACAAATAGCGGGAGACTCAACGAGCAGTACTTC.

The chain has TRBV4-3 and TRBJ1-1; the D is unclear. Between the trimmed V and J ends, which lost 1 base and 4 bases, there was a span of 22 bases. CDR1 is LGHNA, CDR2 YSLEER, per germline. CDR3 length: 18 amino acids. For the CDR3, the DNA is TGCGCCAGCAGCCAAGTTAGCCCCAGCAAGGGCGTTGGCACTGAAGCTTTCTTT. Translated, it gives CASSQVSPSKGVGTEAFF.

The chain couples TRBV5-1 to TRBJ2-3; 13 bases fit TRBD2. The V segment lost 3 bases and the J segment 0 bases; nucleotides outside the gene matches: 4. Per the germline V gene, CDR1 is SGHRS and CDR2 is YFSETQ. The CDR3 spans 17 residues. The CDR3 sequence is CASSWWTSGSSTDTQYF. CDR3 in DNA: TGCGCCAGCAGCTGGTGGACTAGCGGGAGTAGCACAGATACGCAGTATTTT.

This clonotype was counted between two and nine times. The V call is TRBV4-3, the J call TRBJ1-3, with no clear D. The CDR3 sequence is 14 residues long. Per germline, CDR1 LGHNA and CDR2 YSLEER. The V end was cut by 0 bases, the J end by 8 bases, with 11 bases between. The CDR3 nucleotides are TGCGCCAGCAGCCAAGATTTAGTACGGGACACCATATATTTT. Translated, it gives CASSQDLVRDTIYF.

This chain links TRBV12-3 or TRBV12-4 with TRBJ1-2; D uncertain. The V gene lost 5 bases and the J gene lost 8 bases, with 12 bases spanning the gap. The CDR3 is made up of 12 amino acids. CDR3 sequence (DNA): TGTGCCAGCAGTCGAGACGTGAGCGGCTACACCTTC. Its protein is CASSRDVSGYTF.

This clonotype occurred a few times. V gene TRBV3-1 combines with J gene TRBJ1-1; D gene ambiguous. V was shortened by 0 bases and J by 11 bases, with 10 bases between the two germline ends. Germline V gene data show CDR1 as LGHDT and CDR2 as YNNKEL (reference sequence). This CDR3 spans 12 amino acids. CDR3 sequence reads: CASSQDRVSAFF. The DNA for the CDR3 is TGTGCCAGCAGCCAAGATCGGGTGTCGGCTTTCTTT.

In this sample, this clonotype turned up many times. This chain uses TRBV5-1 with TRBJ1-5; D may be TRBD1 (5 bases). The CDR3 spans 15 residues. V was pared by 0 bases and J by 5 bases, with 12 bases between. CDR1 is SGHRS, CDR2 YFSETQ, per germline. CDR3 protein: CASSLAGGSHQPQHF. CDR3 bases: TGCGCCAGCAGCTTGGCCGGGGGTTCCCATCAGCCCCAGCATTTT.

This clonotype appeared once. The CDR3 reads CASSLGGQGTDTQYF. CDR3 coding DNA: TGCGCCAGCAGCTTGGGGGGACAGGGCACAGATACGCAGTATTTT. The chain recombines TRBV5-1 with TRBJ2-3; 8 positions agree with TRBD1. CDR1 SGHRS and CDR2 YFSETQ come from the germline V gene. The trim removed 0 bases at V and 1 base at J, leaving 1 base unmatched. The length of the CDR3 is 15 residues.

This clonotype was found a few times. The V and J genes are TRBV20-1 and TRBJ2-5; unclear D gene. Germline V lookup: CDR1 DFQATT, CDR2 SNEGSKA (reference sequence). This CDR3 contains 14 residues. Trimming removed 2 bases at V and 0 bases at J, with 10 bases between. The CDR3 is CSARHPTDQETQYF. The CDR3 DNA reads TGCAGTGCTAGACACCCCACAGACCAAGAGACCCAGTACTTC.

This clonotype was counted only a few times. This chain links TRBV4-1 with TRBJ1-6, with D hard to call. The CDR3 has 14 residues. The V end was cut by 0 bases, the J end by 2 bases, with 2 bases between. Germline CDR1 and CDR2: MGHRA and YSYEKL. The CDR3 reads CASSQDPYNSPLHF. The DNA for the CDR3 is TGCGCCAGCAGCCAAGACCCCTATAATTCACCCCTCCACTTT.

This clonotype was counted ten times or more. The chain recombines TRBV12-3 or TRBV12-4 with TRBJ1-5, with 10 nucleotides matching TRBD1. CDR3 size: 13 residues. The trim removed 6 bases at V and 7 bases at J, leaving 3 bases unmatched. CDR3 nucleotide sequence: TGTGCCAGCAGCCGGGACAGGGGACAGCCCCAGCATTTT. Translated: CASSRDRGQPQHF.

This clonotype has just a few counts. The V and J genes are TRBV18 and TRBJ1-6; 7 positions agree with TRBD1. This CDR3 has 15 residues. V lost 4 bases and J lost 4; bases outside the gene matches: 4. Germline assignment: CDR1 KGHSH and CDR2 LQKENI. CDR3: CASSLGQRYNSPLHF. The CDR3 nucleotides are TGTGCCAGCTCACTGGGACAGCGATATAATTCACCCCTCCACTTT.

The J gene is TRBJ2-1, the V gene TRBV7-9; D call uncertain. Trimming took 1 base from V and 7 from J, leaving 8 bases between them. CDR1 and CDR2 from the germline V gene are SEHNR and FQNEAQ (reference sequence). The CDR3 loop spans 13 amino acids. The CDR3 spells CASSLDMGNEQFF. The CDR3 nucleotides are TGTGCCAGCAGCTTAGATATGGGTAATGAGCAGTTCTTC. Full variable domain (rest looked up from reference TRBV7-9 and TRBJ2-1): DTGVSQNPRHKITKRGQNVTFRCDPISEHNRLYWYRQTLGQGPEFLTYFQNEAQLEKSRLLSDRFSAERPKGSFSTLEIQRTEQGDSAMYLCASSLDMGNEQFFGPGTRLTVL.

This clonotype was seen a few times. The chain uses TRBV5-1 and TRBJ2-3; tentative D call: TRBD2 (6 bases). The germline V gene encodes CDR1 SGHRS and CDR2 YFSETQ. This CDR3 contains 14 residues. Trimming removed 0 bases from V and 4 bases from J, with 9 bases in between. CDR3 region: CASSLDPGADTQYF. DNA for the CDR3: TGCGCCAGCAGCTTGGATCCGGGGGCAGATACGCAGTATTTT.

The chain recombines TRBV10-3 with TRBJ2-1, with 11 bases fitting TRBD2. This CDR3 has 19 amino acids. CDR1 ENHRY and CDR2 SYGVKD come from the germline V gene. After removal of 3 bases from V and 0 bases from J, the junction contained 10 bases not matched to a gene. This CDR3 is CAISDGLAGGFSSYNEQFF. The CDR3 coding sequence is TGTGCCATCAGTGATGGCCTAGCGGGGGGATTTAGCTCCTACAATGAGCAGTTCTTC.

The rearrangement joins TRBV5-8 to TRBJ2-3; possibly TRBD1 for D (6 bases). Between the trimmed V and J ends, which lost 4 bases and 6 bases, there was a span of 12 bases. The CDR3 is made up of 13 amino acids. Germline V lookup: CDR1 SGHTS, CDR2 YDEGEE. CDR3 amino acids: CASSPPRGDTQYF. CDR3 DNA sequence: TGTGCCAGCAGCCCTCCGAGGGGGGATACGCAGTATTTT.

The chain has TRBV19 and TRBJ2-2, with 16 bases fitting TRBD2. Looked up from germline, CDR1 is LNHDA and CDR2 is SQIVND (reference sequence). V lost 5 bases, J lost 4 bases, and 7 bases stayed unmatched. CDR3 size: 18 residues. In nucleotides, the CDR3 is TGTGCCAGTAGTCAGGGGACTAGCGGGAGGGTTGGCACCGGGGAGCTGTTTTTT. Translation gives CASSQGTSGRVGTGELFF.

The genes are TRBV7-2 and TRBJ1-2, with D possibly TRBD1 on 5 matching bases. The germline V gene encodes CDR1 SGHTA and CDR2 FQGNSA. V lost 4 bases, J lost 2 bases, and 11 bases lay in between. The CDR3 totals 14 residues. The CDR3: CASSSPRTNYGYTF. Here the CDR3 DNA reads TGTGCCAGCAGCTCCCCACGGACAAACTATGGCTACACCTTC.

The genes are TRBV28 and TRBJ1-4, with TRBD1 identical over 10 bases. The CDR3 sequence is 17 residues long. Per the germline V gene, CDR1 is MDHEN and CDR2 is SYDVKM. The V gene end was trimmed by 3 bases and the J gene end by 8 bases; junction bases not matched to a gene: 12. The CDR3 sequence is CASSFIMRTGGREKLFF. The CDR3 region has the DNA TGTGCCAGCAGTTTCATTATGCGGACAGGGGGGAGGGAAAAACTGTTTTTT.

In DNA, the CDR3 is TGCGCCAGCAGCGCCCAGGGGGGCGAGCAGTACTTC. Translating gives CASSAQGGEQYF. This rearrangement joins TRBV4-3 to TRBJ2-7; TRBD1 is a possible D gene (7 bases). Germline CDR1 LGHNA, CDR2 YSLEER. V lost 5 bases to trimming and J lost 6 bases, with 11 bases between them. The CDR3 runs to 12 residues.

The chain employs TRBV18 and TRBJ2-7; D remains unclear. Trimming left V 3 bases short and J 6 bases short, with 15 bases between. CDR3 length equals 14 residues. Germline loops: CDR1 KGHSH, CDR2 LQKENI. The CDR3 region has the DNA TGTGCCAGCTCACCGGTGGCCCCGCCGCCCGAGCAGTACTTC. It is translated as CASSPVAPPPEQYF.

The CDR3 spells CASSLWLAGGLDNEQFF. CDR3 nucleotides: TGCGCCAGCAGCTTATGGCTAGCGGGGGGGCTAGACAATGAGCAGTTCTTC. This rearrangement joins TRBV5-1 to TRBJ2-1, with 12 bases identical to TRBD2. The CDR3 length is 17 residues. Germline CDR1 and CDR2: SGHRS and YFSETQ. The J segment lost 5 bases and the V segment lost 2 bases, leaving 8 bases of the junction unmatched.

This chain joins TRBV4-2 and TRBJ2-5; 11 nucleotides match TRBD2. The CDR3 sequence is 14 residues long. The germline V gene encodes CDR1 LGHNA and CDR2 YNFKEQ. V shed 4 bases and J 4 bases; nucleotides not matched to a gene: 2. The CDR3 nucleotides are TGTGCCAGCAGCCCCGGGACTAGCGGAGAGACCCAGTACTTC. Residues: CASSPGTSGETQYF.

This clonotype has a handful of counts. The chain employs TRBV6-5 and TRBJ1-2; no clear D gene. Germline CDR1 MNHEY, CDR2 SVGAGI. Trimming took 0 bases from V and 8 from J, leaving 19 bases between them. The CDR3 sequence is 16 residues long. The CDR3: CASSYSQNRGVRGYTF. Written as DNA, the CDR3 is TGTGCCAGCAGTTACTCACAGAATCGCGGCGTTCGGGGCTACACCTTC.

This clonotype was counted only a few times. The chain joins TRBV6-5 to TRBJ2-5, with D perhaps matching TRBD2 (6 bases). Trimming cost V 0 bases and J 5 bases, with 10 bases left between them. CDR1 and CDR2 (germline): MNHEY, SVGAGI. This CDR3 region has 14 residues. Here the CDR3 reads CASSYSGGSETQYF. CDR3 nucleotide sequence: TGTGCCAGCAGTTACTCGGGGGGATCGGAGACCCAGTACTTC.

This clonotype came up many times. This chain joins TRBV6-1 and TRBJ1-6; 7 bases map to TRBD1. Germline CDR1 MNHNS, CDR2 SASEGT. The V and J ends lost 6 bases and 5 bases, in that order; junction bases with no gene match: 10. This CDR3 has 16 amino acids. CDR3 sequence: CASRRPGQPHNSPLHF. Here the CDR3 DNA reads TGTGCCAGCAGAAGACCGGGACAGCCTCATAATTCACCCCTCCACTTT.

This clonotype was seen more than once but under ten times. V gene TRBV25-1 combines with J gene TRBJ2-7; possible D gene TRBD2, 5 bases. The CDR3 spans 13 residues. The ends were cut back, 1 base at V and 6 bases at J, with 10 bases in the middle. The germline V gene has CDR1 MGHDK and CDR2 SYGVNS. The CDR3 reads CASSESRVSEQYF. CDR3 bases: TGTGCCAGCAGTGAATCGAGGGTTAGCGAGCAGTACTTC.

The chain employs TRBV7-9 and TRBJ2-7; a possible D gene is TRBD2 (6 bases). The CDR3 is made up of 14 amino acids. V was pared by 2 bases and J by 3 bases, with 11 bases between. Germline lookup yields CDR1 SEHNR and CDR2 FQNEAQ (reference sequence). This CDR3 is CASSLTEGGYEQYF. CDR3 DNA: TGTGCCAGCAGCTTAACCGAGGGAGGCTACGAGCAGTACTTC.

In this sample, this clonotype turned up many times. The chain joins TRBV28 to TRBJ1-1; no clear D. Germline CDR1 MDHEN, CDR2 SYDVKM. Between the trimmed V and J ends, which lost 2 bases and 4 bases, there was a span of 8 bases. The length of the CDR3 is 13 residues. This chain's CDR3 is CASSLTRPTEAFF. CDR3 DNA sequence: TGTGCCAGCAGTTTAACCAGGCCCACTGAAGCTTTCTTT.